This T cell receptor beta chain was sequenced for a study of cytomegalovirus exposure and HLA in healthy donors. Study summary: HLA-typed donors were the source of about 85 million unique TCRs, which an early data release held.

A note on this clone: What it binds is unknown.

The PCR was carried out with 60 Vbeta primers and 13 Jbeta primers. TCRdb's table, derived via immunoSEQ multiplex PCR, lists solely in-frame clones and lacks some. The table shows about 120,000 clones, with about 83% occurring only once. Whole-study results and caveats: The authors enumerated 164 TCR beta chains as linked to cytomegalovirus. Accounts indicate the classifier identified cytomegalovirus status with strong specificity and sensitivity. Being productive about 87% or about 30% of the time was typical of most TCR beta V segments in an earlier analysis.

This receptor was obtained from a middle-aged woman in good health and CMV-seropositive. The sequenced sample consisted of PBMCs.

The CDR3 is CASSLQPQGTEAFF. The CDR3 DNA reads TGTGCCAGCAGCTTACAGCCCCAGGGCACTGAAGCTTTCTTT. This chain links TRBV7-8 with TRBJ1-1; possible D gene TRBD1, 5 bases. The length of the CDR3 is 14 residues. Germline loops: CDR1 SGHVS, CDR2 FQNEAQ. Trimming took 2 bases from V and 4 from J, leaving 11 bases between them.